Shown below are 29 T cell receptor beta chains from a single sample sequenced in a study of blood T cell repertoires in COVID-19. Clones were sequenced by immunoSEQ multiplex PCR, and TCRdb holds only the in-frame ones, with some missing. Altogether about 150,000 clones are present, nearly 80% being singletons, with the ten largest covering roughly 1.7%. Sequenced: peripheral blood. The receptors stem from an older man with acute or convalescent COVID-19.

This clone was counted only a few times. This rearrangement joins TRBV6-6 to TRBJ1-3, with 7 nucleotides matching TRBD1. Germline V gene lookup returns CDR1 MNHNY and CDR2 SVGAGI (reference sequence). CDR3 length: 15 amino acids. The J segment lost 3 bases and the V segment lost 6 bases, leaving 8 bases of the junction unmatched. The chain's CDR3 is CASRRQGDFGNTIYF. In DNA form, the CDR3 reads TGTGCCAGCAGAAGACAGGGTGACTTTGGAAACACCATATATTTT.

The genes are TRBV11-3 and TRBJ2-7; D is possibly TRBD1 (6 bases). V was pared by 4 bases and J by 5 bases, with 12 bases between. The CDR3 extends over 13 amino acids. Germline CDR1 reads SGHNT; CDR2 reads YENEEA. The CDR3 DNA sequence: TGTGCCAGCAGCTCCGACCAGGGGAACGAGCAGTACTTC. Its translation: CASSSDQGNEQYF.

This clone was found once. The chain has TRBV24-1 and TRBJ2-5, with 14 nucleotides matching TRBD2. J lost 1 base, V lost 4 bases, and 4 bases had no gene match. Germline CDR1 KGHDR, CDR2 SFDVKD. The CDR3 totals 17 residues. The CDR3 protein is CATSDAGLAGVQETQYF. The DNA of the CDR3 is TGTGCCACCAGTGACGCGGGACTAGCGGGAGTCCAAGAGACCCAGTACTTC.

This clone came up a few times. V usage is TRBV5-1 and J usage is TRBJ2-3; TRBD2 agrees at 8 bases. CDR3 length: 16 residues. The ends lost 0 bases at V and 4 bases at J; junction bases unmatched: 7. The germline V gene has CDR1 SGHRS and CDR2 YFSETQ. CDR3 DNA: TGCGCCAGCAGCTTGGACGGGGCGGGGGGCGCAGATACGCAGTATTTT. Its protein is CASSLDGAGGADTQYF. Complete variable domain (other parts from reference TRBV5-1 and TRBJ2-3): KAGVTQTPRYLIKTRGQQVTLSCSPISGHRSVSWYQQTPGQGLQFLFEYFSETQRNKGNFPGRFSGRQFSNSRSEMNVSTLELGDSALYLCASSLDGAGGADTQYFGPGTRLTVL.

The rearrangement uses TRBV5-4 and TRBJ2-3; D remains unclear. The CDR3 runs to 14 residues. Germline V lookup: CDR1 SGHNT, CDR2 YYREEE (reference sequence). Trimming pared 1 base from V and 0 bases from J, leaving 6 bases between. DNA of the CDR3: TGTGCCAGCAGCTTGACTTGGAGCACAGATACGCAGTATTTT. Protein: CASSLTWSTDTQYF.

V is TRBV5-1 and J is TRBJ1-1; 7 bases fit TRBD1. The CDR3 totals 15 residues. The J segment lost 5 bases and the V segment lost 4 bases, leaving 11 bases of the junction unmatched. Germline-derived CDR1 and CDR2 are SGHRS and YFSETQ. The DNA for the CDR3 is TGCGCCAGCAGCCCACAGGGGTCCCTGTGGACTGAAGCTTTCTTT. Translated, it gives CASSPQGSLWTEAFF. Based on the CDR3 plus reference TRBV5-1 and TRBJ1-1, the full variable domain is KAGVTQTPRYLIKTRGQQVTLSCSPISGHRSVSWYQQTPGQGLQFLFEYFSETQRNKGNFPGRFSGRQFSNSRSEMNVSTLELGDSALYLCASSPQGSLWTEAFFGQGTRLTVV.

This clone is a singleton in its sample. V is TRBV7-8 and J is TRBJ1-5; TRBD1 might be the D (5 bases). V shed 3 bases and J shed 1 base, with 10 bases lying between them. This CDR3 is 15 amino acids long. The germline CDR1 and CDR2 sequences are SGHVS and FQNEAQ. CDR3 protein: CASSFGGSSNQPQHF. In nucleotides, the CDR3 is TGTGCCAGCAGCTTCGGGGGATCGAGCAATCAGCCCCAGCATTTT.

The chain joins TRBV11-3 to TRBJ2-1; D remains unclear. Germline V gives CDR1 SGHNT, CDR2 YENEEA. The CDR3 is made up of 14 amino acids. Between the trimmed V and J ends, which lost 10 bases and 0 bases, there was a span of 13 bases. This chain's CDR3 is CATTSRSSYNEQFF. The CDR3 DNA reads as TGTGCCACCACCTCCCGGAGCTCCTACAATGAGCAGTTCTTC.

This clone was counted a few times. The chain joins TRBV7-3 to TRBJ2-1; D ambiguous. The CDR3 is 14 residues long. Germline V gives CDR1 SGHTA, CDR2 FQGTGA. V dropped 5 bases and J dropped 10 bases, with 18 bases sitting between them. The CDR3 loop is CASSPSLGSREQFF. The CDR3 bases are TGTGCCAGCAGCCCCTCGCTGGGCTCCAGAGAGCAGTTCTTC.

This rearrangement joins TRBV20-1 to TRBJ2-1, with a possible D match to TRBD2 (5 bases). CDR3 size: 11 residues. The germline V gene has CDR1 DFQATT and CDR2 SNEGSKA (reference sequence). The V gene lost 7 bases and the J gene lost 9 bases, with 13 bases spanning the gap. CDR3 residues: CSVPGLGEQFF. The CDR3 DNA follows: TGCAGTGTCCCGGGGTTGGGTGAGCAGTTCTTC.

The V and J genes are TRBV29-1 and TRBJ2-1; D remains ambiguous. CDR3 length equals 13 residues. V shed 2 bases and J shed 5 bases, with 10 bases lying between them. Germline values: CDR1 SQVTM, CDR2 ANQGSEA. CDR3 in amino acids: CSVETAIDNEQFF. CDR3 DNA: TGCAGCGTTGAAACAGCCATCGACAATGAGCAGTTCTTC.

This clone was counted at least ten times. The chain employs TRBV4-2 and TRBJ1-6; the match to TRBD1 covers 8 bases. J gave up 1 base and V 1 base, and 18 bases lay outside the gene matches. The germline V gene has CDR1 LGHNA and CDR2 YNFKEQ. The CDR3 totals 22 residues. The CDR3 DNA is TGTGCCAGCAGCCAAGTTCCCCTCAAGACAGGGGAAAAGTGGTCCTATAATTCACCCCTCCACTTT. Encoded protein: CASSQVPLKTGEKWSYNSPLHF.

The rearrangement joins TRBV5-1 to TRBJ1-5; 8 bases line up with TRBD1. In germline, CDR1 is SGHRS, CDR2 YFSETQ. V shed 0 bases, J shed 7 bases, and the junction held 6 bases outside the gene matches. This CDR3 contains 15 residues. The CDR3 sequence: CASSLDGPGGQPQHF. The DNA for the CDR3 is TGCGCCAGCAGCTTGGATGGCCCAGGGGGCCAGCCCCAGCATTTT.

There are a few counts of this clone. The CDR3, as DNA: TGTGCCAGCAGCTCAGCGACAGGGGGTAACTACACCTTC. Protein: CASSSATGGNYTF. The chain has TRBV7-2 and TRBJ1-2; 9 bases are a match to TRBD1. With 4 bases clipped from V and 10 bases from J, the junction kept 7 bases outside the gene matches. The CDR3 contains 13 residues. Germline V CDR1 and CDR2: SGHTA, FQGNSA. Filled out from reference TRBV7-2 and TRBJ1-2, the complete variable domain reads GAGVSQSPSNKVTEKGKDVELRCDPISGHTALYWYRQSLGQGLEFLIYFQGNSAPDKSGLPSDRFSAERTGGSVSTLTIQRTQQEDSAVYLCASSSATGGNYTFGSGTRLTVV.

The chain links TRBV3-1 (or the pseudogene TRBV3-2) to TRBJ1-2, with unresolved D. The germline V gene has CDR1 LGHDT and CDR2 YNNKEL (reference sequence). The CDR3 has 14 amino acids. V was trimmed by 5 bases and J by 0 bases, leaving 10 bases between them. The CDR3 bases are TGTGCCAGCAGCGGGAGAGTAGCTAACTATGGCTACACCTTC. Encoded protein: CASSGRVANYGYTF.

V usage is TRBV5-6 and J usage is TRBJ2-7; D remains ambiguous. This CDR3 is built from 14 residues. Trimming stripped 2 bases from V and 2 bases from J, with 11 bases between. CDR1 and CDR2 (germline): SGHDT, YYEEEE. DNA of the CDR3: TGTGCCAGCAGCTTTAACAGCCTCACCTACGAGCAGTACGTC. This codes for CASSFNSLTYEQYV.

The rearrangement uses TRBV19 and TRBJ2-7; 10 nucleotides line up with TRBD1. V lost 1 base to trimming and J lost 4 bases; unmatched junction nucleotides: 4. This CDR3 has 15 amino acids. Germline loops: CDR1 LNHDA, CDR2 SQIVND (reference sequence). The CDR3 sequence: CASSIGRTGGYEQYF. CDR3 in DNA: TGTGCCAGTAGTATAGGTAGGACAGGGGGATACGAGCAGTACTTC.

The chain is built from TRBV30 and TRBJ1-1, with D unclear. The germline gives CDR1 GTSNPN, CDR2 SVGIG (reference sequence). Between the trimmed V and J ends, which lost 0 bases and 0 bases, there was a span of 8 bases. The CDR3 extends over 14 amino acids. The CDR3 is CAWSVLGVNTEAFF. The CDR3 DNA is TGTGCCTGGAGTGTACTCGGGGTGAACACTGAAGCTTTCTTT.

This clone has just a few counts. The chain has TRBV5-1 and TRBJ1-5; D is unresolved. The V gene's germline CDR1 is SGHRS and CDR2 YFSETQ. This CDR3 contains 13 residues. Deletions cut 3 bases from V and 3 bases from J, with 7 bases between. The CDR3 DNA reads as TGCGCCAGCAGCTCAGGTACCAATCAGCCCCAGCATTTT. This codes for CASSSGTNQPQHF.

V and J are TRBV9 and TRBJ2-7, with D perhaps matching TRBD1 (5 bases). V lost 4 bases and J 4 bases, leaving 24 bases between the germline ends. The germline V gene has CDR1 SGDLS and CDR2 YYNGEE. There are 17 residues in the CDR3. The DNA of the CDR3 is TGTGCCAGCAGCCCTGGGTTGGGGCTTGCGGCAAAGTACGAGCAGTACTTC. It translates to CASSPGLGLAAKYEQYF.

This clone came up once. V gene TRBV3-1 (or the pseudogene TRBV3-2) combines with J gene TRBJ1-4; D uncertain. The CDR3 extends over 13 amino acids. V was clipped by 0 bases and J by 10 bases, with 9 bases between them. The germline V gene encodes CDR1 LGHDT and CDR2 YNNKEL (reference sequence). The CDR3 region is CASSQDLNGKLFF. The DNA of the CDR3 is TGTGCCAGCAGCCAAGATTTGAACGGAAAACTGTTTTTT.

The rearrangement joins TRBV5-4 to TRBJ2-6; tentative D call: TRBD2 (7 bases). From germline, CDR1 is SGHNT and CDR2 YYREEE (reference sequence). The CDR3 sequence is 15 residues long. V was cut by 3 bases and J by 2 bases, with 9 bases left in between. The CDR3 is CASSWEGAGANVLTF. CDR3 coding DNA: TGTGCCAGCAGCTGGGAGGGGGCTGGGGCCAACGTCCTGACTTTC.

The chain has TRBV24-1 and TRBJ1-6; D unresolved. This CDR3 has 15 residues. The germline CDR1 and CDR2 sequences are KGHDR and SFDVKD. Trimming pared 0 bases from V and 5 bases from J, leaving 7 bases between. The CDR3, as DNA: TGTGCCACCAGTGATTTGTACAGAGATAATTCACCCCTCCACTTT. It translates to CATSDLYRDNSPLHF.

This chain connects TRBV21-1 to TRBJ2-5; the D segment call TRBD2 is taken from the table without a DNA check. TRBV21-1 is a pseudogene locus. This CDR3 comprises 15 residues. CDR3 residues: CASSLLAGGRETQYF. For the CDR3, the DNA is TGTGCCAGCAGCCTACTAGCGGGGGGCCGAGAGACCCAGTACTTC.

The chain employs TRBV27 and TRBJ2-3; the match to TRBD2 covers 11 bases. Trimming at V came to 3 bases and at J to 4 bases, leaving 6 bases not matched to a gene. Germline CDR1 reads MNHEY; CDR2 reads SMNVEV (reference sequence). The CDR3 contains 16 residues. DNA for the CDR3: TGTGCCAGCAGTTTGCTTGTTAGCGGGGGGGCAGATACGCAGTATTTT. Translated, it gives CASSLLVSGGADTQYF.

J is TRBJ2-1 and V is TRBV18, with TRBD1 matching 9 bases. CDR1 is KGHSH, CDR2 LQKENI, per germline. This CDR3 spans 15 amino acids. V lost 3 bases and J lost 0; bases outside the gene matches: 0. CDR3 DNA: TGTGCCAGCTCACCGGGACAGGGCTCCTACAATGAGCAGTTCTTC. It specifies CASSPGQGSYNEQFF.

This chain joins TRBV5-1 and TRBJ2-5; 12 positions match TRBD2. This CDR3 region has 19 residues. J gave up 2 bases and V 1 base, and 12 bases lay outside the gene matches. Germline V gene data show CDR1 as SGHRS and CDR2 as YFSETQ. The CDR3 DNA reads TGCGCCAGCAGCTTGTTTTCTAGCGGGGGGGCAGTTGTACAAGAGACCCAGTACTTC. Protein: CASSLFSSGGAVVQETQYF.

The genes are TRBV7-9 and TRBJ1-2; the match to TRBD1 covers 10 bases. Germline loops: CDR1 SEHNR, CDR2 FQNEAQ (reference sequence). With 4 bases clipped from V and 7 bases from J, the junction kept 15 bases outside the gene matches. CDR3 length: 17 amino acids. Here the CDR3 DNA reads TGTGCCAGCAGCTCAAAACTCCCGGGACAGGGGAGCAGTGGCTACACCTTC. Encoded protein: CASSSKLPGQGSSGYTF.

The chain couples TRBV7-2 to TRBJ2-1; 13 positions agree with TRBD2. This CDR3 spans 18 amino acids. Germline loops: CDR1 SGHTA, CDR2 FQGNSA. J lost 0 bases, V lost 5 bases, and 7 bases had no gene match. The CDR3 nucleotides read TGTGCCAGCAGCCCGGGACTAGCGGGGAGGATCTCCTACAATGAGCAGTTCTTC. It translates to CASSPGLAGRISYNEQFF.